The 28 T cell receptor beta chains reported below all come from one sample, sequenced in a study of cytotoxic CD8 clonotypes in ibrutinib-treated CLL. The repertoire was sequenced with immunoSEQ multiplex PCR; TCRdb's copy has only in-frame clones and lacks some. The sample has 40,000 or so clones, roughly 70% seen once. This material consisted of PBMCs, taken at disease progression, from a patient treated with ibrutinib. These receptors came from a human donor with chronic lymphocytic leukemia.

This chain joins TRBV9 and TRBJ2-3, with TRBD1 matching 10 bases. This CDR3 spans 13 amino acids. V lost 2 bases and J lost 8; bases outside the gene matches: 2. The V gene's germline CDR1 is SGDLS and CDR2 YYNGEE. The DNA for the CDR3 is TGTGCCAGCAGCGTCGGGACAGGGGCTACGCAGTATTTT. This encodes CASSVGTGATQYF.

This clone has a single count. The J gene is TRBJ1-1, the V gene TRBV5-1, with D tentatively TRBD1 (5 bases). Germline V lookup: CDR1 SGHRS, CDR2 YFSETQ. V gave up 2 bases and J gave up 1 base, with 12 bases separating them. The CDR3 contains 15 residues. In nucleotides, the CDR3 is TGCGCCAGCAGCTTTTTCAGTACAGGGAACACTGAAGCTTTCTTT. It yields the protein CASSFFSTGNTEAFF.

The chain employs TRBV5-1 and TRBJ2-3; D possibly corresponds to TRBD2 (7 bases). V gave up 4 bases and J gave up 2 bases, with 17 bases separating them. Germline V lookup: CDR1 SGHRS, CDR2 YFSETQ. This CDR3 comprises 16 residues. The CDR3 region is CASSPWTAGPTDTQYF. The CDR3 DNA follows: TGCGCCAGCAGCCCCTGGACAGCGGGACCCACAGATACGCAGTATTTT.

J is TRBJ1-1 and V is TRBV13; possibly TRBD1 for D (5 bases). V lost 6 bases and J lost 3, with 17 bases in between. Germline loops: CDR1 PRHDT, CDR2 FYEKMQ (reference sequence). There are 15 residues in the CDR3. The chain's CDR3 is CASRWGWGDHTEAFF. CDR3 DNA sequence: TGTGCCAGCAGGTGGGGATGGGGGGATCACACTGAAGCTTTCTTT.

The chain is built from TRBV4-2 and TRBJ1-4; D call uncertain. The ends were cut back, 0 bases at V and 6 bases at J, with 5 bases in the middle. The germline CDR1 and CDR2 sequences are LGHNA and YNFKEQ. The CDR3 loop spans 13 amino acids. The CDR3 region has the DNA TGTGCCAGCAGCCAAGATATTGATGAAAAACTGTTTTTT. Amino acids: CASSQDIDEKLFF.

The CDR3 region is CANRRKGVTEAFF. CDR3 in DNA: TGTGCCAACCGACGTAAAGGGGTAACTGAAGCTTTCTTT. This sequence joins TRBV5-8 and TRBJ1-1; tentative D call: TRBD1 (5 bases). With 9 bases removed from V and 5 bases from J, the gap between germline ends came to 17 bases. The CDR3 runs 13 residues. Germline CDR1 and CDR2: SGHTS and YDEGEE. Drawing the rest from reference TRBV5-8 and TRBJ1-1, the complete variable domain is EAGVTQSPTHLIKTRGQQATLRCSPISGHTSVYWYQQALGLGLQFLLWYDEGEERNRGNFPPRFSGRQFPNYSSELNVNALELEDSALYLCANRRKGVTEAFFGQGTRLTVV.

The chain uses TRBV14 and TRBJ2-5; 7 bases are shared with TRBD2. The V and J ends lost 8 bases and 2 bases, in that order; junction bases with no gene match: 8. CDR3 length: 14 residues. Germline lookup yields CDR1 SGHDN and CDR2 FVKESK. CDR3 region: CASGIGGGQETQYF. The CDR3 nucleotides are TGTGCCAGCGGGATCGGCGGGGGACAAGAGACCCAGTACTTC.

The V gene is TRBV27, the J gene TRBJ1-3, with D possibly TRBD1 on 6 matching bases. Trimming pared 5 bases from V and 1 base from J, leaving 12 bases between. This CDR3 has 15 residues. Germline V gives CDR1 MNHEY, CDR2 SMNVEV (reference sequence). This CDR3 is CASSLQGSSGNTIYF. The CDR3 DNA sequence: TGTGCCAGCAGTCTTCAGGGGTCGTCTGGAAACACCATATATTTT.

The chain couples TRBV7-3 to TRBJ2-3, with D possibly TRBD2 on 5 matching bases. The CDR3 contains 13 residues. V was cut by 5 bases and J by 2 bases, with 8 bases left in between. Germline CDR1 reads SGHTA; CDR2 reads FQGTGA. For the CDR3, the DNA is TGTGCCAGCAGCCTTCGGGACACAGATACGCAGTATTTT. As protein: CASSLRDTDTQYF.

The chain has TRBV6-1 and TRBJ1-1; D gene unclear. V was trimmed by 2 bases and J by 0 bases, leaving 13 bases between them. CDR3 length: 16 amino acids. Germline V gives CDR1 MNHNS, CDR2 SASEGT. The CDR3 here is CASSESGRRLNTEAFF. The DNA of the CDR3 is TGTGCCAGCAGTGAATCGGGTCGGAGGTTGAACACTGAAGCTTTCTTT.

The gene calls are TRBV21-1 and TRBJ2-5. TRBV21-1 is designated a pseudogene. The CDR3 runs to 13 residues. Here the CDR3 reads CASYRDGQETQYF. DNA for the CDR3: TGTGCCAGCTACCGGGACGGCCAAGAGACCCAGTACTTC.

In DNA form, the CDR3 reads TGTGCCAGCAGCCTGGGCGCAGGTTCGGTGAGCTACACCTTC. Encoded protein: CASSLGAGSVSYTF. The J gene is TRBJ1-2, the V gene TRBV7-3, with D hard to call. Trimming pared 5 bases from V and 9 bases from J, leaving 19 bases between. Germline CDR1 and CDR2: SGHTA and FQGTGA. The CDR3 totals 14 residues.

The V gene is TRBV6-1, the J gene TRBJ1-5; 7 bases align to TRBD1. With 5 bases clipped from V and 7 bases from J, the junction kept 5 bases outside the gene matches. The CDR3 runs 13 residues. Germline CDR1 is MNHNS and CDR2 is SASEGT. CDR3 region: CASSTQGNQPQHF. The CDR3 DNA follows: TGTGCCAGCAGTACACAGGGGAACCAGCCCCAGCATTTT.

This chain links TRBV21-1 with TRBJ2-7; no check of the table's D call, TRBD1, against the DNA was made. TRBV21-1 is a pseudogene locus. This CDR3 contains 17 residues. CDR3 nucleotides: TGTGCCAGCACCATTCATTCCCCAGACAGGGAAGTTGTAGGGCAGTACTTC. Translated: CASTIHSPDREVVGQYF.

The rearrangement joins TRBV7-3 to TRBJ1-1; 7 bases are shared with TRBD1. V lost 4 bases, J lost 4 bases, and 15 bases stayed unmatched. The CDR3 runs 17 residues. From germline, CDR1 is SGHTA and CDR2 FQGTGA. CDR3 protein: CASSSEDPRGRTTEAFF. CDR3 nucleotide sequence: TGTGCCAGCAGCTCGGAAGACCCGAGGGGGCGGACCACTGAAGCTTTCTTT.

In this sample, this clone turned up a few times. The rearrangement uses TRBV2 and TRBJ1-5; D may be TRBD1 (5 bases). With 6 bases removed from V and 9 bases from J, the gap between germline ends came to 21 bases. Germline V gene lookup returns CDR1 SNHLY and CDR2 FYNNEI. CDR3 length: 15 residues. CDR3 loop: CASRAGTATLRPQHF. CDR3 nucleotide sequence: TGTGCCAGCAGAGCCGGGACCGCTACTCTCCGGCCCCAGCATTTT.

The V gene is TRBV5-1, the J gene TRBJ2-5, with 12 nucleotides matching TRBD2. Trimming took 3 bases from V and 1 from J; bases not matched to a gene: 4. Germline V lookup: CDR1 SGHRS, CDR2 YFSETQ. The CDR3 is 16 amino acids. The CDR3 DNA sequence: TGCGCCAGCAGCTCCCGGGGACTAGCGGGCCAAGAGACCCAGTACTTC. It codes for CASSSRGLAGQETQYF.

The chain couples TRBV4-1 to TRBJ2-7; 7 nucleotides align to TRBD1. The trim removed 3 bases at V and 0 bases at J, leaving 8 bases unmatched. The CDR3 extends over 16 amino acids. Germline V gene data show CDR1 as MGHRA and CDR2 as YSYEKL. The CDR3 sequence: CASSQAGQAASYEQYF. The CDR3 DNA is TGCGCCAGCAGCCAGGCCGGACAGGCGGCCTCCTACGAGCAGTACTTC.

The chain joins TRBV29-1 to TRBJ2-3; 11 bases are a match to TRBD2. The CDR3 sequence is 17 residues long. The V and J ends lost 6 bases and 0 bases, in that order; junction bases with no gene match: 11. The V gene's germline CDR1 is SQVTM and CDR2 ANQGSEA. In DNA, the CDR3 is TGCAGCGTCCGACGGGGGACTAGCGGAGTTAGCACAGATACGCAGTATTTT. The encoded protein is CSVRRGTSGVSTDTQYF.

The rearrangement uses TRBV11-2 and TRBJ1-1; possibly TRBD1 for D (5 bases). Germline V lookup: CDR1 SGHAT, CDR2 FQNNGV. CDR3 length: 15 amino acids. Trimming pared 0 bases from V and 0 bases from J, leaving 8 bases between. CDR3 sequence: CASSLEGHMNTEAFF. Written as DNA, the CDR3 is TGTGCCAGCAGCTTAGAGGGGCATATGAACACTGAAGCTTTCTTT.

This sequence joins TRBV4-1 and TRBJ2-7; 8 bases are shared with TRBD1. CDR1 is MGHRA, CDR2 YSYEKL, per germline. J was trimmed by 0 bases and V by 3 bases; bases with no gene match: 10. CDR3 size: 17 residues. This chain's CDR3 is CASSHIQGAISSYEQYF. The CDR3 coding sequence is TGCGCCAGCAGCCACATTCAGGGGGCTATTAGCTCCTACGAGCAGTACTTC.

This clone was recorded a few times. The chain recombines TRBV4-1 with TRBJ2-4, with a possible D match to TRBD2 (6 bases). Germline V gene lookup returns CDR1 MGHRA and CDR2 YSYEKL. The CDR3 loop spans 16 amino acids. The ends were cut back, 3 bases at V and 0 bases at J, with 12 bases in the middle. The DNA of the CDR3 is TGCGCCAGCAGCCATCGGGCGGGGTTAGCCAAAAACATTCAGTACTTC. Residues: CASSHRAGLAKNIQYF.

The V gene is TRBV5-5, the J gene TRBJ1-2; the D gene is possibly TRBD1 (5 bases). V lost 4 bases and J lost 0, with 16 bases in between. CDR3 size: 16 residues. Germline V gene lookup returns CDR1 SGHKS and CDR2 YYEKEE (reference sequence). The CDR3 is CASSPSDSLTNYGYTF. The DNA for the CDR3 is TGTGCCAGCAGCCCCAGTGACAGCCTCACTAACTATGGCTACACCTTC.

This clone appeared a single time. The chain joins TRBV4-1 to TRBJ2-7; D is unclear. Trimming removed 0 bases from V and 5 bases from J, with 11 bases in between. CDR1 MGHRA and CDR2 YSYEKL come from the germline V gene. The CDR3 contains 14 residues. The DNA of the CDR3 is TGCGCCAGCAGCCAAGATTATCAGCCCCACGAGCAGTACTTC. The encoded protein is CASSQDYQPHEQYF.

The gene calls are TRBV10-3 and TRBJ2-3; 7 bases match TRBD2. Trimming took 5 bases from V and 3 from J; bases not matched to a gene: 17. There are 18 residues in the CDR3. The V gene's germline CDR1 is ENHRY and CDR2 SYGVKD. The DNA of the CDR3 is TGTGCCATCAGTTCCGAATCCGGGTGGCTAGCGGCAACAGATACGCAGTATTTT. This sequence encodes CAISSESGWLAATDTQYF.

The gene calls are TRBV6-1 and TRBJ1-5, with D possibly matching TRBD1 (5 bases). V lost 7 bases and J 3 bases, leaving 16 bases between the germline ends. This CDR3 has 15 amino acids. Germline V lookup: CDR1 MNHNS, CDR2 SASEGT. For the CDR3, the DNA is TGTGCCAGCATCCGTTGGAGGGGTGACAATCAGCCCCAGCATTTT. It is translated as CASIRWRGDNQPQHF.

The V gene is TRBV28, the J gene TRBJ1-2, with TRBD1 identical over 10 bases. CDR3 length: 15 residues. Unmatched junction bases numbered 7, after V lost 5 bases and J lost 4 bases. Germline V gene sequence: CDR1 MDHEN, CDR2 SYDVKM. This chain's CDR3 is CASSLQDRGTYGYTF. DNA of the CDR3: TGTGCCAGCAGTCTCCAGGACAGGGGGACCTATGGCTACACCTTC.

The chain joins TRBV18 to TRBJ2-5; weak D call: TRBD2 (6 bases). The V end was cut by 0 bases, the J end by 5 bases, with 10 bases between. CDR1 is KGHSH and CDR2 is LQKENI in the germline V gene. The CDR3 loop spans 14 amino acids. This CDR3 reads CASSPPYGSETQYF. The CDR3 DNA sequence: TGTGCCAGCTCACCACCGTACGGGAGCGAGACCCAGTACTTC.